This is a list of T cell receptor beta chains from one sample in a study of T cells in localized non-small cell lung cancer. Profiled with immunoSEQ multiplex PCR; TCRdb holds only in-frame clones, not every one. The profile shows several thousand clones, about nine tenths of them singletons. The source material was peripheral blood, sampled before any cancer treatment. These receptors all come from a female donor over 55 with stage II squamous cell lung carcinoma. Both conserved end residues are part of each CDR3. Fields, in order: clone size, D gene, J gene, V gene, CDR3 protein, CDR3 DNA. The D gene is left open where the match is weak. Only some rows state a clone size, as once, few, many or a class for expanded clones.

>NA|NA|TRBJ2-3|TRBV6-5
CASAGPTDTQYF
TGTGCCAGCGCGGGGCCCACAGATACGCAGTATTTT
>NA|TRBD1|TRBJ2-2|TRBV5-1
CASSFGQGGTGELFF
TGCGCCAGCAGCTTCGGACAGGGAGGCACCGGGGAGCTGTTTTTT
>NA|NA|TRBJ2-2|TRBV28
CASSLPPQGSTGELFF
TGTGCCAGCAGTTTACCACCGCAGGGGAGCACCGGGGAGCTGTTTTTT
>NA|TRBD1|TRBJ2-2|TRBV5-1
CASSTQTGTPGELFF
TGCGCCAGCAGCACTCAGACAGGGACCCCCGGGGAGCTGTTTTTT
>NA|NA|TRBJ1-5|TRBV28
CASRGFGPQHF
TGTGCCAGCAGGGGATTTGGGCCCCAGCATTTT
>once|NA|TRBJ2-3|TRBV19
CATTSDTRTDTQYF
TGTGCCACGACCTCGGACACCCGCACAGATACGCAGTATTTT
>NA|NA|TRBJ2-2|TRBV6-5
CASSYNRGATGELFF
TGTGCCAGCAGTTATAATCGGGGGGCCACCGGGGAGCTGTTTTTT
>once|NA|TRBJ1-1|TRBV6-1
CASIFLGRDTEAFF
TGTGCCAGCATCTTCCTCGGACGGGACACTGAAGCTTTCTTT
>once|TRBD2|TRBJ2-2|TRBV9
CASSVASGGYTGELFF
TGTGCCAGCAGCGTAGCCAGCGGGGGATACACCGGGGAGCTGTTTTTT
>NA|NA|TRBJ1-2|TRBV28
CASTQAGPGGYTF
TGTGCCAGCACCCAGGCGGGGCCTGGTGGCTACACCTTC
>NA|NA|TRBJ2-1|TRBV18
CASSPPTSSYNEQFF
TGTGCCAGCTCACCACCGACCAGCTCCTACAATGAGCAGTTCTTC
>NA|NA|TRBJ1-5|TRBV6-6
CASSYTANQPQHF
TGTGCCAGCAGTTACACGGCCAATCAGCCCCAGCATTTT
>NA|TRBD1|TRBJ2-7|TRBV5-6
CASSRQGADEQYF
TGTGCCAGCAGCCGGCAGGGGGCCGACGAGCAGTACTTC
>NA|TRBD2|TRBJ2-1|TRBV5-1
CASKTSGGSRAYNEQFF
TGCGCCAGCAAGACTAGCGGGGGGTCAAGGGCCTACAATGAGCAGTTCTTC
>NA|NA|TRBJ1-1|TRBV5-4
CASSLEGWAEAFF
TGTGCCAGCAGCTTGGAGGGTTGGGCTGAAGCTTTCTTT
>NA|TRBD2|TRBJ2-2|TRBV19
CASSSSGRNTGELFF
TGTGCCAGTAGTAGCAGCGGGAGGAACACCGGGGAGCTGTTTTTT
>NA|NA|TRBJ1-5|TRBV6-5
CASSPQAGQPQHF
TGTGCCAGCAGCCCACAGGCGGGTCAGCCCCAGCATTTT
>once|TRBD1|TRBJ2-7|TRBV10-3
CATRQGIDEQYF
TGTGCCACCCGACAGGGAATAGACGAGCAGTACTTC
>few|NA|TRBJ2-7|TRBV11-2
CASSPRAGAFEQYF
TGTGCCAGCAGCCCAAGAGCCGGGGCGTTTGAGCAGTACTTC
>NA|NA|TRBJ1-1|TRBV9
CASSVEGSEAFF
TGTGCCAGCAGCGTGGAGGGATCTGAAGCTTTCTTT
>NA|TRBD1|TRBJ1-1|TRBV7-2
CASSSRQGAMQNTEAFF
TGTGCCAGCAGCTCTCGACAGGGGGCTATGCAGAACACTGAAGCTTTCTTT
>NA|NA|TRBJ2-2|TRBV15
CATSSPGPKAATGELFF
TGTGCCACCAGCAGTCCGGGACCCAAAGCGGCCACCGGGGAGCTGTTTTTT
>NA|NA|TRBJ2-1|TRBV6-1
CASSEYVEQFF
TGTGCCAGCAGTGAATACGTTGAGCAGTTCTTC
>NA|TRBD1|TRBJ1-3|TRBV6-1
CASSTGEGNTIYF
TGTGCCAGCAGTACAGGGGAAGGAAACACCATATATTTT
>NA|NA|TRBJ2-5|TRBV27
CASSFNPAGPQETQYF
TGTGCCAGCAGTTTTAACCCCGCAGGACCCCAAGAGACCCAGTACTTC
>NA|NA|TRBJ1-2|TRBV29-1
CSVAGQAYGYTF
TGCAGCGTTGCAGGGCAGGCCTATGGCTACACCTTC
>NA|NA|TRBJ1-2|TRBV19
CASVTGGGVNGYTF
TGTGCCAGCGTTACCGGAGGGGGAGTGAATGGCTACACCTTC
>NA|TRBD1|TRBJ2-3|TRBV9
CASSPRTGATDTQYF
TGTGCCAGCAGCCCCCGGACAGGGGCCACAGATACGCAGTATTTT
>NA|TRBD1|TRBJ2-7|TRBV5-1
CASSLGQGAYEQYF
TGCGCCAGCAGCTTGGGACAGGGGGCCTACGAGCAGTACTTC
>once|NA|TRBJ2-2|TRBV30
CAWSPRSRENTGELFF
TGTGCCTGGAGTCCACGGAGCAGGGAGAACACCGGGGAGCTGTTTTTT
>NA|NA|TRBJ1-2|TRBV7-8
CASSLEAAYGYTF
TGTGCCAGCAGCTTAGAGGCTGCCTATGGCTACACCTTC
>NA|NA|TRBJ2-1|TRBV7-6
CASSLSGAGSSYNEQFF
TGTGCCAGCAGCTTATCGGGGGCGGGAAGCTCCTACAATGAGCAGTTCTTC
>NA|NA|TRBJ2-1|TRBV11-3
CASSLDQGGSASYNEQFF
TGTGCCAGCAGCTTAGATCAAGGAGGGTCCGCATCGTACAATGAGCAGTTCTTC
>once|TRBD2|TRBJ2-5|TRBV6-1
CATRSGGQETQYF
TGTGCCACCCGTAGCGGGGGCCAAGAGACCCAGTACTTC
>NA|NA|TRBJ1-2|TRBV7-7
CASSQGQLPNYGYTF
TGTGCCAGCAGCCAAGGGCAGCTCCCTAACTATGGCTACACCTTC
>NA|NA|TRBJ2-1|TRBV18
CASSRQGGGNEQFF
TGTGCCAGCTCACGACAGGGAGGAGGCAATGAGCAGTTCTTC
>NA|NA|TRBJ2-1|TRBV21-1
CASSKGRSYNEQFF
TGTGCCAGCAGCAAAGGACGGTCCTACAATGAGCAGTTCTTC
>NA|NA|TRBJ2-7|TRBV19
CASSMYRASEQYF
TGTGCCAGTAGTATGTACAGAGCTAGCGAGCAGTACTTC
>NA|NA|TRBJ2-2|TRBV5-1
CASSLSMRGELFF
TGCGCCAGCAGCTTGTCCATGCGGGGGGAGCTGTTTTTT
>once|NA|TRBJ2-1|TRBV6-1
CASSESPWSLQFF
TGTGCCAGCAGTGAAAGTCCCTGGTCGCTACAGTTCTTC
>NA|NA|TRBJ1-3|TRBV4-1
CASSHSGSGNTIYF
TGCGCCAGCAGCCACTCGGGCTCTGGAAACACCATATATTTT
>once|TRBD1|TRBJ1-2|TRBV16
CASSQGRGRDGYTF
TGTGCCAGCAGCCAGGGCAGGGGGCGCGATGGCTACACCTTC
>few|NA|TRBJ2-1|TRBV28
CASSFLGTSSYNEQFF
TGTGCCAGCAGTTTTTTGGGGACCAGCTCCTACAATGAGCAGTTCTTC
>NA|NA|TRBJ2-7|TRBV5-1
CASSLGLGGEQYF
TGCGCCAGCAGCTTGGGTCTAGGAGGCGAGCAGTACTTC
>NA|NA|TRBJ2-1|TRBV7-9
CASSMTSIEQFF
TGTGCCAGCAGCATGACTAGTATTGAGCAGTTCTTC
>NA|TRBD1|TRBJ1-4|TRBV7-9
CASSLQGQGAEKLFF
TGTGCCAGCAGCTTACAAGGACAGGGGGCTGAAAAACTGTTTTTT
>NA|NA|TRBJ1-6|TRBV5-6
CASSFLGSNNSPLHF
TGTGCCAGCAGCTTTTTGGGGTCGAATAATTCACCCCTCCACTTT
>NA|TRBD2|TRBJ2-3|TRBV19
CASSIGGGGPPDTQYF
TGTGCCAGTAGTATAGGGGGCGGGGGGCCCCCAGATACGCAGTATTTT
>NA|NA|TRBJ2-2|TRBV28
CASSLDGRGTGELFF
TGTGCCAGCAGTTTAGACGGCCGAGGCACCGGGGAGCTGTTTTTT
>NA|NA|TRBJ1-1|TRBV25-1
CASSFYTEAFF
TGTGCCAGCAGCTTTTACACTGAAGCTTTCTTT
>NA|NA|TRBJ1-1|TRBV10-1
CASSPQGKHKVAFF
TGCGCCAGCAGTCCCCAGGGAAAACATAAAGTGGCTTTCTTT
>NA|NA|TRBJ2-7|TRBV5-1
CASSLGAGTAFYEQYF
TGCGCCAGCAGCTTGGGCGCGGGGACAGCCTTTTACGAGCAGTACTTC
>NA|NA|TRBJ2-1|TRBV5-1
CASSLTSYNEQFF
TGCGCCAGCAGCTTGACTAGCTACAATGAGCAGTTCTTC
>NA|TRBD1|TRBJ1-5|TRBV5-1
CASSLAPGQGMGNQPQHF
TGCGCCAGCAGCTTGGCACCGGGACAGGGTATGGGCAATCAGCCCCAGCATTTT
>NA|NA|TRBJ2-2|TRBV5-1
CASSPLSGTGELFF
TGCGCCAGCAGCCCTTTATCGGGCACCGGGGAGCTGTTTTTT